A selection of T cell receptor beta chains follows, all from one sample in a study of blood T cell repertoires in COVID-19. TCRdb's copy holds only in-frame clones and misses some; the assay was immunoSEQ multiplex PCR. The table lists under 350,000 clones, 86% of them singletons. The sequenced sample was peripheral blood. These receptors were taken from a young man with active or convalescent COVID-19. CDR3s include the opening cysteine and the closing phenylalanine or tryptophan. The D gene is left open where the match is weak. Only part of the rows carry a size: once, few, many, or a class if the clone is expanded.

J gene,D gene,V gene,clone size,CDR3 protein,CDR3 DNA
TRBJ1-1,.,TRBV30,.,CAWMVMSTEAFF,TGTGCCTGGATGGTTATGAGTACTGAAGCTTTCTTT
TRBJ2-2,.,TRBV11-3,.,CASSFSSNTGELFF,TGTGCCAGCAGCTTCTCCTCGAACACCGGGGAGCTGTTTTTT
TRBJ1-2,TRBD1,TRBV3-1/TRBV3-2,few,CASSYRDRRNYGYTF,TGTGCCAGCAGCTACCGGGACAGACGTAACTATGGCTACACCTTC
TRBJ1-1,TRBD1,TRBV25-1,.,CASRRTRGQGSVRTEAFF,TGTGCCAGCAGGCGAACCAGGGGACAGGGATCGGTTCGGACTGAAGCTTTCTTT
TRBJ2-5,.,TRBV5-1,.,CASSLEAGQETQYF,TGCGCCAGCAGCTTGGAAGCAGGTCAAGAGACCCAGTACTTC
TRBJ1-3,.,TRBV9,.,CASSVGASSGNTIYF,TGTGCCAGCAGCGTAGGGGCGAGCTCTGGAAACACCATATATTTT
TRBJ2-1,.,TRBV7-2,.,CASSLLAGGAGEQFF,TGTGCCAGCAGCCTCCTAGCTGGGGGGGCAGGTGAGCAGTTCTTC
TRBJ2-1,TRBD2,TRBV11-2,.,CASSAAPLAPYNEQFF,TGTGCCAGCAGCGCCGCCCCACTAGCGCCCTACAATGAGCAGTTCTTC
TRBJ2-7,.,TRBV5-6,.,CASSLGTGWYEQYF,TGTGCCAGCAGCTTGGGTACAGGGTGGTACGAGCAGTACTTC
TRBJ1-1,.,TRBV21-1,.,CASSLVNPGQRNTEAFF,TGTGCCAGCAGCCTTGTAAACCCGGGACAGAGGAACACTGAAGCTTTCTTT
TRBJ2-7,.,TRBV11-3,.,CASSFGGLDEQYF,TGTGCCAGCAGCTTTGGCGGGCTCGACGAGCAGTACTTC
TRBJ1-1,.,TRBV6-1,.,CASSEWEMNTEAFF,TGTGCCAGCAGTGAATGGGAGATGAACACTGAAGCTTTCTTT
TRBJ1-5,TRBD1,TRBV12-3/TRBV12-4,.,CASGTGLSQPQHF,TGTGCCAGCGGGACAGGCTTAAGTCAGCCCCAGCATTTT
TRBJ1-2,.,TRBV6-5,.,CASSYSTGQTGYGYTF,TGTGCCAGCAGTTACTCGACTGGCCAGACAGGCTATGGCTACACCTTC
TRBJ1-2,.,TRBV20-1,.,CSLGEGYGYTF,TGCAGTCTTGGGGAGGGCTATGGCTACACCTTC
TRBJ2-1,TRBD2,TRBV7-6,.,CASSLSPGGDNEQFF,TGTGCCAGCAGCTTATCCCCGGGAGGGGACAATGAGCAGTTCTTC
TRBJ2-7,.,TRBV9,.,CASSRGDEQYF,TGTGCCAGCAGCAGGGGTGACGAGCAGTACTTC
TRBJ2-1,.,TRBV12-5,.,CASGRRGLRNTDEQFF,TGTGCTAGTGGCAGAAGGGGACTCCGGAATACCGATGAGCAGTTCTTC
TRBJ2-7,TRBD2,TRBV18,once,CASSPPFEERGSYEQYF,TGTGCCAGCTCACCACCGTTCGAAGAGCGGGGGAGCTACGAGCAGTACTTC
TRBJ2-2,.,TRBV6-5,.,CASSQTGELFF,TGTGCCAGCAGTCAGACCGGGGAGCTGTTTTTT
TRBJ2-1,TRBD1,TRBV23-1,once,CATLRQGRNEQFF,TGCGCCACCCTTAGACAGGGTAGGAATGAGCAGTTCTTC
TRBJ1-3,.,TRBV6-6,.,CASSPSNSGNTIYF,TGTGCCAGCAGTCCGAGTAACTCTGGAAACACCATATATTTT
TRBJ1-3,.,TRBV7-6,.,CASSLAREAYSGNTIYF,TGTGCCAGCAGCTTAGCGCGTGAGGCGTACTCTGGAAACACCATATATTTT
TRBJ2-7,.,TRBV6-1,.,CASSEGERIPNEQYF,TGTGCCAGCAGTGAAGGGGAGCGTATACCCAACGAGCAGTACTTC
TRBJ1-5,.,TRBV7-2,.,CASSLGGRNQPQHF,TGTGCCAGCAGCTTAGGGGGGAGGAATCAGCCCCAGCATTTT
TRBJ2-2,.,TRBV30,.,CAWSVTRFGAPGELFF,TGTGCCTGGAGTGTAACCCGATTTGGGGCGCCCGGGGAGCTGTTTTTT
TRBJ1-5,.,TRBV24-1,few,CATSDDNNQPQHF,TGTGCCACCAGTGATGACAACAATCAGCCCCAGCATTTT
TRBJ1-1,.,TRBV3-1/TRBV3-2,.,CASSQGGRGAFF,TGTGCCAGCAGCCAAGGCGGCAGGGGAGCTTTCTTT
TRBJ2-7,.,TRBV5-1,.,CASSLWPGDYEQYF,TGCGCCAGCAGCTTGTGGCCGGGGGACTACGAGCAGTACTTC
TRBJ2-5,.,TRBV5-6,.,CASRVPGSETQYF,TGTGCCAGCAGGGTACCGGGGTCAGAGACCCAGTACTTC
TRBJ1-2,TRBD1,TRBV2,.,CASIPTGGTDYGYTF,TGTGCCAGCATCCCTACAGGGGGCACGGACTATGGCTACACCTTC
TRBJ1-1,TRBD1,TRBV6-2/TRBV6-3,.,CASSYSAGGRTEAFF,TGTGCCAGCAGTTACTCGGCAGGGGGTCGGACTGAAGCTTTCTTT
TRBJ2-1,.,TRBV9,.,CASSVEPARGEQFF,TGTGCCAGCAGCGTAGAACCGGCCCGGGGTGAGCAGTTCTTC
TRBJ1-1,.,TRBV11-2,.,CASSLLREATEAFF,TGTGCCAGCAGCTTGCTCAGGGAGGCGACTGAAGCTTTCTTT
TRBJ1-2,.,TRBV10-3,.,CAISESSGNYGYTF,TGTGCCATCAGTGAGTCTTCAGGAAACTATGGCTACACCTTC
TRBJ2-7,.,TRBV30,.,CAWTGDKSLATPYEQYF,TGTGCCTGGACTGGGGACAAAAGTTTGGCAACCCCATACGAGCAGTACTTC
TRBJ1-4,.,TRBV19,.,CASSRSTNEKLFF,TGTGCCAGTTCCAGATCAACTAATGAAAAACTGTTTTTT
TRBJ2-5,.,TRBV5-1,.,CASSPGSYQETQYF,TGCGCCAGCAGCCCCGGTAGCTACCAAGAGACCCAGTACTTC
TRBJ1-3,.,TRBV28,once,CASSFEGAGNTIYF,TGTGCCAGCAGTTTCGAGGGGGCTGGAAACACCATATATTTT
TRBJ2-1,TRBD2,TRBV19,.,CASTHAGLAGQWEQFF,TGTGCCAGTACCCACGCGGGACTAGCGGGCCAGTGGGAGCAGTTCTTC
TRBJ2-2,.,TRBV7-9,.,CASTRASGELFF,TGTGCCAGCACCAGGGCGTCCGGGGAGCTGTTTTTT
TRBJ1-5,TRBD1,TRBV28,.,CASRLPGQGNQPQHF,TGTGCCAGCAGGCTCCCGGGACAGGGGAATCAGCCCCAGCATTTT
TRBJ2-3,.,TRBV29-1,.,CSVAPTGGGADTQYF,TGCAGCGTTGCCCCCACTGGGGGGGGCGCAGATACGCAGTATTTT
TRBJ2-4,TRBD1,TRBV2,.,CASSGQGLIQYF,TGTGCCAGCAGCGGACAGGGGTTGATTCAGTACTTC
TRBJ1-5,.,TRBV2,.,CASSDEPTRQPQHF,TGTGCCAGCAGTGATGAGCCAACCAGGCAGCCCCAGCATTTT
TRBJ1-2,.,TRBV6-5,.,CASSQGQASNYGYTF,TGTGCCAGCAGTCAGGGGCAGGCAAGTAACTATGGCTACACCTTC
TRBJ2-5,TRBD1,TRBV29-1,.,CSSGDRKETQYF,TGCAGCTCGGGGGACAGGAAAGAGACCCAGTACTTC
TRBJ2-7,.,TRBV7-2,.,CASSLLPPAYEQYF,TGTGCCAGCAGCTTATTGCCCCCGGCCTACGAGCAGTACTTC
TRBJ2-7,.,TRBV12-5,once,CASKGQLYEQYF,TGTGCTAGTAAGGGACAACTCTACGAGCAGTACTTC
TRBJ1-3,TRBD1,TRBV28,.,CASSFGWTGYSGNTIYF,TGTGCCAGCAGTTTCGGCTGGACAGGGTACTCTGGAAACACCATATATTTT
TRBJ2-1,TRBD2,TRBV5-1,.,CASGRGGLEDEQFF,TGCGCCAGCGGCCGGGGGGGACTAGAGGATGAGCAGTTCTTC
TRBJ1-5,TRBD1,TRBV19,once,CASSIEDRGNQPQHF,TGTGCCAGTAGTATAGAGGACAGGGGCAATCAGCCCCAGCATTTT